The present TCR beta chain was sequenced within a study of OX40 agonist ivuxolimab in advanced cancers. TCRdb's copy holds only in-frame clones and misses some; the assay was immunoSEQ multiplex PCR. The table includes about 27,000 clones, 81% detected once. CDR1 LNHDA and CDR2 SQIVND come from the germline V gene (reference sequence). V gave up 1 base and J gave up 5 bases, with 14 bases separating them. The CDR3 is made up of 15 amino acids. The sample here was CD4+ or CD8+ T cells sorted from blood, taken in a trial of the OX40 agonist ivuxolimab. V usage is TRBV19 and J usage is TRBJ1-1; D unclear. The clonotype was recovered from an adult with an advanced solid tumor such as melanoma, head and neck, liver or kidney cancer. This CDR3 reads CASSIAWGRSTEAFF. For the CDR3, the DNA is TGTGCCAGTAGTATAGCTTGGGGTCGGAGTACTGAAGCTTTCTTT.